Listed here are 12 T cell receptor beta chains from one sample, sequenced in a study of blood T cell repertoires in COVID-19. Here immunoSEQ multiplex PCR was the method, and the copy in TCRdb shows in-frame clones only, minus some. This table has some 160,000 clones, about 86% appearing once. The material sequenced was peripheral blood. These receptors were taken from a man between 65 and 85 years old with active or convalescent COVID-19.

The V and J genes are TRBV5-1 and TRBJ1-3; 10 bases match TRBD1. V lost 4 bases and J lost 2; bases outside the gene matches: 3. Germline CDR1 is SGHRS and CDR2 is YFSETQ. The CDR3 runs to 15 residues. The CDR3, as DNA: TGCGCCAGCAGCCCGGGGACAGGGGCTGGAAACACCATATATTTT. It specifies CASSPGTGAGNTIYF.

This sequence joins TRBV4-3 and TRBJ2-1; TRBD1 is a possible D gene (6 bases). Germline V CDR1 and CDR2: LGHNA, YSLEER. CDR3 size: 14 residues. The germline V and J ends were trimmed by 0 bases and 12 bases, with 15 bases remaining between them. The CDR3 region has the DNA TGCGCCAGCAGCCAAGATGGGGGCCGCTTAGCGCAGTTCTTC. Its translation is CASSQDGGRLAQFF.

CDR3 protein: CASSLRRDEYQPQHF. The CDR3 coding sequence is TGTGCCAGCTCCCTTCGACGGGATGAGTATCAGCCCCAGCATTTT. This sequence joins TRBV18 and TRBJ1-5; unclear D gene. Trimming removed 6 bases at V and 5 bases at J, with 17 bases between. Germline CDR1 is KGHSH and CDR2 is LQKENI. The CDR3 has 15 amino acids.

V gene TRBV18 combines with J gene TRBJ1-1, with D hard to call. This CDR3 spans 12 amino acids. The ends were cut back, 8 bases at V and 3 bases at J, with 10 bases in the middle. Germline assignment: CDR1 KGHSH and CDR2 LQKENI. This CDR3 reads CASAEADTEAFF. The CDR3 DNA follows: TGTGCCAGCGCCGAGGCCGACACTGAAGCTTTCTTT.

The genes are TRBV27 and TRBJ1-1; perhaps TRBD1 as D (5 bases). V was cut by 7 bases and J by 2 bases, with 20 bases left in between. This CDR3 has 16 residues. CDR1 is MNHEY, CDR2 SMNVEV, per germline (reference sequence). CDR3 nucleotide sequence: TGTGCCAGCACCCTGACAGCCGCTTTCCTAAACACTGAAGCTTTCTTT. Protein product: CASTLTAAFLNTEAFF.

The genes are TRBV14 and TRBJ1-4; no clear D. Germline V CDR1 and CDR2: SGHDN, FVKESK. V was trimmed by 6 bases and J by 8 bases, leaving 13 bases between them. The CDR3 runs to 13 residues. The CDR3 spells CASRLQATEKLFF. In DNA, the CDR3 is TGTGCCAGCAGACTTCAGGCCACCGAAAAACTGTTTTTT.

The rearrangement links TRBV6-2 or TRBV6-3 to TRBJ2-7; a possible D gene is TRBD1 (5 bases). V lost 5 bases to trimming and J lost 3 bases, with 8 bases between them. This CDR3 has 12 amino acids. Germline V gives CDR1 MNHEY, CDR2 SVGEGT. The CDR3 bases are TGTGCCAGCAGTATCCAGGGCTACGAGCAGTACTTC. It codes for CASSIQGYEQYF.

This chain joins TRBV15 and TRBJ1-4, with unresolved D. Germline V CDR1 and CDR2: LNHNV, YYDKDF (reference sequence). V lost 0 bases and J lost 6, with 14 bases in between. The CDR3 sequence is 16 residues long. The CDR3 spells CATSRDPAAAHEKLFF. In DNA form, the CDR3 reads TGTGCCACCAGCAGAGATCCGGCGGCTGCCCATGAAAAACTGTTTTTT. The full variable domain, with the rest looked up from reference TRBV15 and TRBJ1-4, is DAMVIQNPRYQVTQFGKPVTLSCSQTLNHNVMYWYQQKSSQAPKLLFHYYDKDFNNEADTPDNFQSRRPNTSFCFLDIRSPGLGDTAMYLCATSRDPAAAHEKLFFGSGTQLSVL.

The chain carries TRBV5-5 and TRBJ1-2; D possibly corresponds to TRBD1 (5 bases). The V gene lost 4 bases and the J gene lost 5 bases, with 18 bases spanning the gap. The germline V gene encodes CDR1 SGHKS and CDR2 YYEKEE (reference sequence). This CDR3 has 15 amino acids. The CDR3 sequence: CASSPGHSYEYGYTF. CDR3 DNA: TGTGCCAGCAGCCCAGGACACTCCTATGAGTATGGCTACACCTTC. Drawing the rest from reference TRBV5-5 and TRBJ1-2, the complete variable domain is DAGVTQSPTHLIKTRGQQVTLRCSPISGHKSVSWYQQVLGQGPQFIFQYYEKEERGRGNFPDRFSARQFPNYSSELNVNALLLGDSALYLCASSPGHSYEYGYTFGSGTRLTVV.

J is TRBJ1-1 and V is TRBV5-1; 7 nucleotides line up with TRBD1. Germline values: CDR1 SGHRS, CDR2 YFSETQ. This CDR3 is built from 15 residues. V shed 0 bases and J 7 bases; nucleotides not matched to a gene: 9. CDR3 sequence (DNA): TGCGCCAGCAGCTTGGACCCTAGGGGGCTCAATGAAGCTTTCTTT. Its translation is CASSLDPRGLNEAFF. The full variable domain, rest sourced from reference TRBV5-1 and TRBJ1-1, is KAGVTQTPRYLIKTRGQQVTLSCSPISGHRSVSWYQQTPGQGLQFLFEYFSETQRNKGNFPGRFSGRQFSNSRSEMNVSTLELGDSALYLCASSLDPRGLNEAFFGQGTRLTVV.

This chain connects TRBV30 to TRBJ1-2; TRBD1 agrees at 7 bases. Germline loops: CDR1 GTSNPN, CDR2 SVGIG (reference sequence). The CDR3 has 14 amino acids. Trimming took 5 bases from V and 6 from J; bases not matched to a gene: 12. DNA of the CDR3: TGTGCCTGGCTCCGGATAGGGGGCGGCAATGGCTACACCTTC. This gives the protein CAWLRIGGGNGYTF.

The chain couples TRBV28 to TRBJ2-7, with TRBD1 matching over 12 bases. The CDR3 spans 13 residues. Germline loops: CDR1 MDHEN, CDR2 SYDVKM. Germline trimming cut 8 bases from V and 5 bases from J; bases unmatched to any gene: 4. CDR3 loop: CASRGQGAHEQYF. The CDR3 bases are TGTGCCAGCCGGGGACAGGGGGCCCACGAGCAGTACTTC. The variable domain in full, completed from reference TRBV28 and TRBJ2-7, reads DVKVTQSSRYLVKRTGEKVFLECVQDMDHENMFWYRQDPGLGLRLIYFSYDVKMKEKGDIPEGYSVSREKKERFSLILESASTNQTSMYLCASRGQGAHEQYFGPGTRLTVT.